This passage covers 3 T cell receptor beta chains from one sample sequenced in a study of T-cell reconstitution after alpha-beta-depleted transplantation in children. The library targeted TCRbeta and was prepared with unique molecular identifiers. TCRdb analysed the PCR reads with MiXCR anew, one entry per CDR3 protein. Among approximately 420,000 distinct CDR3 sequences listed, 11% were seen once. This specimen was PBMCs from the stem cell graft donor, taken from the stem cell graft. The receptors were sampled from a human donor who donated a stem cell graft to a child with acute myeloid leukemia.

A few counts support this clonotype. This chain links TRBV12-3 or TRBV12-4 with TRBJ2-1; D unresolved. V dropped 2 bases and J dropped 8 bases, with 10 bases sitting between them. The CDR3 is 13 residues long. CDR3 in amino acids: CASSLSMGYEQFF. The CDR3 nucleotides read TGTGCCAGCAGTTTATCCATGGGCTATGAGCAGTTCTTC.

The sample holds a few counts of this clonotype. The chain uses TRBV6-1 and TRBJ2-1; D call uncertain. Germline lookup yields CDR1 MNHNS and CDR2 SASEGT. Trimming stripped 1 base from V and 3 bases from J, with 10 bases between. The CDR3 spans 15 residues. The CDR3 nucleotides are TGTGCCAGCAGTGAAGTTGTCGGAGTCTACAATGAGCAGTTCTTC. It is translated as CASSEVVGVYNEQFF.

In this sample, this clonotype turned up a few times. The gene calls are TRBV12-3 or TRBV12-4 and TRBJ2-1; the D gene could be TRBD1 or TRBD2 (5 bases each). V gave up 0 bases and J gave up 5 bases, with 17 bases separating them. CDR3 length: 17 amino acids. The CDR3 DNA sequence: TGTGCCAGCAGTTTAGCCCAGGGACGGATGGGGGACAATGAGCAGTTCTTC. Translated: CASSLAQGRMGDNEQFF.